This entry is about one T cell receptor beta chain. This sample is drawn from a study of blood T cell repertoires in COVID-19. Study as a whole: Samples of COVID-19 (acute and convalescent) were obtained from the United States, Italy and Spain. PBMCs, B-cell-depleted T cells, or T cells were the source of the cDNA or gDNA that made up the material.

Profiling relied on immunoSEQ multiplex PCR, and the TCRdb table lists in-frame clones only, not all of them. Found here are roughly 70,000 clones, roughly 89% of them singletons; the top ten hold approximately 1.5%. The CDR3 runs to 18 residues. The junction had 17 bases not matched to a gene; V was cut back by 4 bases and J by 4 bases. Specimen: peripheral blood. The sequence derives from a man aged 60-69 years with acute or convalescent COVID-19. The chain joins TRBV5-3 to TRBJ2-7; 10 nucleotides line up with TRBD1. TRBV5-3 is annotated as an ORF whose role is uncertain. Written as DNA, the CDR3 is TGTGCCAGAAGCCCCAATAACCGGGACAGGGGAGCTGCTTACGAGCAGTACTTC. Protein sequence: CARSPNNRDRGAAYEQYF.